This T cell receptor beta chain appears in the sequencing data of a study of T cell responses to AZD1222 COVID-19 vaccine. TCRdb's copy holds only in-frame clones and misses some; the assay was immunoSEQ multiplex PCR. The repertoire includes about 100,000 clones, roughly 89% of them detected once, and less than 25% sits in the top ten. The CDR3 extends over 14 amino acids. CDR1 and CDR2 (germline): MNHEY, SMNVEV (reference sequence). Trimming left V 5 bases short and J 2 bases short, with 13 bases between. The chain couples TRBV27 to TRBJ2-7; D gene uncertain. The sequence was obtained from an adult in good health. The specimen was peripheral blood, collected on day 0 of AZD1222 vaccination. The CDR3 bases are TGTGCCAGCAGTACACTCAAGACCCCCTACGAGCAGTACTTC. Protein sequence: CASSTLKTPYEQYF.